The entry below describes one T cell receptor beta chain. Its antigen is not identified. Time point specified: blood 2 weeks post-SBRT. Described treatment: 15 Gy SBRT to primary tumor, nephrectomy 4 weeks later. After SBRT, blood was collected at 2 and 4 weeks, plus baseline. This renal cell carcinoma was of the clear cell type. Germline-derived CDR1 and CDR2 are LGHNA and YNFKEQ. With 8 bases removed from V and 0 bases from J, the gap between germline ends came to 17 bases. The CDR3 sequence is 15 residues long. The sample originates from a study of radiation and T cells in renal cell carcinoma. Study information: Nephrectomy followed 15 Gy stereotactic body radiation by 4 weeks.

Assay: immunoSEQ multiplex PCR; the TCRdb copy retains only in-frame clones and omits some. The sample yields some 130,000 clones, about 81% seen once. Whole-study findings and limits: No pretreatment tumor biopsies were available for baseline clonotypes.

This clonotype originated in a woman aged 55-75 years with renal cell carcinoma. This specimen consisted of blood, obtained from a patient whose treatment included radiotherapy and nephrectomy. The genes are TRBV4-2 and TRBJ2-7; no clear D gene. CDR3: CASSTVGFTSYEQYF. CDR3 nucleotides: TGTGCCAGCTCTACCGTGGGCTTTACCTCCTACGAGCAGTACTTC.